The entry below describes one TCR beta chain. Its antigen is currently unknown. Assay used: immunoSEQ multiplex PCR; TCRdb lists only in-frame clones, some missing. The sample includes approximately 70,000 clones, 80% of them seen just once. These data come from a study of T cell responses to AZD1222 COVID-19 vaccine. Study-level points and caveats: Donors were largely white British and mainly female; clonal diversity was possibly underestimated.

CDR1 and CDR2 (germline): SGHRS, YFSETQ. CDR3 length equals 14 residues. Trimming removed 0 bases from V and 3 bases from J, with 9 bases in between. The TCR originated in an adult who received the AZD1222 COVID-19 vaccine. The chain couples TRBV5-1 to TRBJ1-2, with a tentative D call TRBD1 (5 bases). The sample here was peripheral blood, taken 28 days after the second AZD1222 dose. This chain's CDR3 is CASSLDRLDYGYTF. The DNA of the CDR3 is TGCGCCAGCAGCTTGGACAGGCTTGACTATGGCTACACCTTC.